This T cell receptor (beta chain) was sequenced during a study of neurological immune-mediated disorders. This clonotype was counted ten times or more. Its cognate antigen is unknown. The study used blood bank volunteers in Maryland, USA, as healthy controls. The study built unsorted libraries from 2 million PBMCs kept at -80 C. The cDNA was generated through 5'RACE incorporating 10-nucleotide random UMIs. Each CDR3 protein is one row after TCRdb ran MiXCR on the 5' RACE reads. The data contain 33,000 or so distinct CDR3 sequences, less than 8.5% of them singletons. Study-wide points: The level of TCR clonal expansion was highest in patients with HTLV-1-associated myelopathy and lowest in multiple sclerosis, where it fell below the level seen in healthy controls.

The sample consisted of PBMCs. The TCR comes from a woman aged 40-49 years in good health.

The DNA of the CDR3 is TGCAGTGCTAGAGCCCAGACTAGCGGGGGCCAGACCCAGTACTTC. Its protein product is CSARAQTSGGQTQYF. The chain recombines TRBV20-1 with TRBJ2-5; 12 bases match TRBD2. CDR3 length: 15 residues. Germline CDR1 DFQATT, CDR2 SNEGSKA (reference sequence). V trimming: 1 base; J trimming: 6 bases; junction bases outside the gene matches: 6.